One sample yielded the 5 T cell receptor beta chains listed below, sequenced in a study of T cells after posttransplantation cyclophosphamide. Sequenced by immunoSEQ multiplex PCR; TCRdb stores in-frame clones only, minus some. This repertoire holds more than 10,000 clones, and none appear only once. Cyclophosphamide on days +3 and +4 followed busulfan-fludarabine conditioning and a marrow graft. This sample comprised PBMCs, obtained after allogeneic stem cell transplant with posttransplant cyclophosphamide. Receptor source: a female patient in her thirties or forties who received an allogeneic stem cell transplant from an unrelated donor, was CMV-positive, and had acute GVHD only. Some T cells may be graft donor cells.

In its sample, this clone was seen many times. The chain links TRBV4-3 to TRBJ1-4, with unresolved D. V was pared by 0 bases and J by 4 bases, with 9 bases between. From germline, CDR1 is LGHNA and CDR2 YSLEER. This CDR3 is 15 amino acids long. The CDR3 DNA is TGCGCCAGCAGCCAAGAGGGCTGGATTAATGAAAAACTGTTTTTT. It translates to CASSQEGWINEKLFF.

This clone was seen a handful of times. The rearrangement uses TRBV21-1 and TRBJ2-5; the DNA was not compared with TRBD1, the D call given in the table. TRBV21-1 has pseudogene status. The CDR3 sequence is 16 residues long. CDR3 residues: CASSTGTGGQLETQYF. The CDR3, as DNA: TGTGCCAGCAGCACCGGGACAGGGGGCCAGTTGGAGACCCAGTACTTC.

The V and J genes are TRBV4-2 and TRBJ1-2; TRBD1 might be the D (5 bases). CDR3 length equals 17 residues. Germline V lookup: CDR1 LGHNA, CDR2 YNFKEQ. Trimming took 3 bases from V and 6 from J, leaving 23 bases between them. The CDR3 bases are TGTGCCAGCAGCCAGTCAGGGAACTTCTTAACCCCAAATGGCTACACCTTC. This encodes CASSQSGNFLTPNGYTF.

A few counts support this clone. Germline is not matched at one junction end, which may reflect a read error. The rearrangement uses TRBV9 and TRBJ2-1; D not certain. This CDR3 region has 15 residues. CDR1 and CDR2 from the germline V gene are SGDLS and YYNGEE. The CDR3 loop is CASSVEPSSHNEQFF. CDR3 bases: TGTGCCAGCAGCGTAGAACCGAGCTCCCACAATGAGCAGTTCTTC.

The sample holds many counts of this clone. The chain employs TRBV29-1 and TRBJ2-1; D gene ambiguous. Germline CDR1 reads SQVTM; CDR2 reads ANQGSEA. V dropped 6 bases and J dropped 3 bases, with 6 bases sitting between them. This CDR3 is 11 amino acids long. DNA of the CDR3: TGCAGCGTGGTGAGCTACAATGAGCAGTTCTTC. Its translation: CSVVSYNEQFF.